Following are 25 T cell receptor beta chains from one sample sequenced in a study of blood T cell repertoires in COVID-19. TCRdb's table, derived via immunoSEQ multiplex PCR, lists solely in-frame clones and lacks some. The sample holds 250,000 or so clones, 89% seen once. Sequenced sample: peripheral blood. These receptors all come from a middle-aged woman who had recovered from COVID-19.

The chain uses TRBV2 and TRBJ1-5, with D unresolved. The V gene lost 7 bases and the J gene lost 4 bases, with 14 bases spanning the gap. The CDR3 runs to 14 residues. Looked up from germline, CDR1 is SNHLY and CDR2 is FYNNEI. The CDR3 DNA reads TGTGCCAGCAAACGGCGGGTCGATAATCAGCCCCAGCATTTT. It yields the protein CASKRRVDNQPQHF.

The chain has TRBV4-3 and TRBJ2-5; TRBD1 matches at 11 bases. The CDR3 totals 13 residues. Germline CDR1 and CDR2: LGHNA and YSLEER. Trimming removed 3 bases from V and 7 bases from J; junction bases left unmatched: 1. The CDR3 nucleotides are TGCGCCAGCAGCCAGGGACAGGGGGGGACCCAGTACTTC. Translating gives CASSQGQGGTQYF.

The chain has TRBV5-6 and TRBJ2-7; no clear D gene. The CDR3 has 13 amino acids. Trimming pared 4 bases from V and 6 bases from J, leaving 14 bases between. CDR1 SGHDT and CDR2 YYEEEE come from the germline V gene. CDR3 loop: CASSPGVGGEQYV. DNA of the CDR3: TGTGCCAGCAGCCCGGGTGTCGGTGGCGAGCAGTACGTC.

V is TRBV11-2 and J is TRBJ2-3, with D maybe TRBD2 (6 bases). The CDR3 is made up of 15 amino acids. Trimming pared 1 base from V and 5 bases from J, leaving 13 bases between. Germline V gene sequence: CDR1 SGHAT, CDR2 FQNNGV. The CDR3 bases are TGTGCCAGCAGCTTAGCCCACCGGGACTTAGATACGCAGTATTTT. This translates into CASSLAHRDLDTQYF.

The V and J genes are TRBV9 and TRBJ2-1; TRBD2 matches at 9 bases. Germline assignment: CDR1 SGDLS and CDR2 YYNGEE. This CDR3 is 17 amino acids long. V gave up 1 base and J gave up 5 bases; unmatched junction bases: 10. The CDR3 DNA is TGTGCCAGCAGCGTAAAAAGCGGGAGGCCCGCCGACAATGAGCAGTTCTTC. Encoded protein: CASSVKSGRPADNEQFF.

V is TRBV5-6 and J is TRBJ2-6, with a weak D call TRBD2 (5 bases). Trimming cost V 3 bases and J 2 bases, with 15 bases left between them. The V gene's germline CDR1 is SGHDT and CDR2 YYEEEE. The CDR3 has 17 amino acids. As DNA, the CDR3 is TGTGCCAGCAGCTCCATTGTAGCGCAGACTGGGGCCAACGTCCTGACTTTC. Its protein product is CASSSIVAQTGANVLTF.

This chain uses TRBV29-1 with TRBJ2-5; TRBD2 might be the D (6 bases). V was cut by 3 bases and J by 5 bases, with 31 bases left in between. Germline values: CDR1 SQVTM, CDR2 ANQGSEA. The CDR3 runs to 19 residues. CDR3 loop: CSVETHTLEGNFNPETQYF. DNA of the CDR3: TGCAGCGTTGAGACCCATACCTTGGAGGGGAATTTTAATCCGGAGACCCAGTACTTC.

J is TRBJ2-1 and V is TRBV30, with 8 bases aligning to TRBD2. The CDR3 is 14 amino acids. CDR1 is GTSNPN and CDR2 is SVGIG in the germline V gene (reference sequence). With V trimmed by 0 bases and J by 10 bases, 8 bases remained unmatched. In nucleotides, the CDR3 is TGTGCCTGGAGTGTTTTCAGCGGGAGAGAGGAGCAGTTCTTC. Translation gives CAWSVFSGREEQFF. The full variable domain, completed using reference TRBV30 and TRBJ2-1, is SQTIHQWPATLVQPVGSPLSLECTVEGTSNPNLYWYRQAAGRGLQLLFYSVGIGQISSEVPQNLSASRPQDRQFILSSKKLLLSDSGFYLCAWSVFSGREEQFFGPGTRLTVL.

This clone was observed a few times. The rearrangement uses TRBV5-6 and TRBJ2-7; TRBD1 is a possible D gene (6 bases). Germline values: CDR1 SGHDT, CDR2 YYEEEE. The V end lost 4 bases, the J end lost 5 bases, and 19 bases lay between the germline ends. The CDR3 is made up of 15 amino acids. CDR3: CASSPRWSWDNEQYF. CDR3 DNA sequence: TGTGCCAGCAGCCCCCGGTGGAGTTGGGACAACGAGCAGTACTTC.

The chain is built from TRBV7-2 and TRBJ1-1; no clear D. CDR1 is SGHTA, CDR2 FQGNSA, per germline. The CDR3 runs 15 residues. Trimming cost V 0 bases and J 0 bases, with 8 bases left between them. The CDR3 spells CASSLASAMNTEAFF. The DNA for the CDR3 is TGTGCCAGCAGCTTAGCATCCGCTATGAACACTGAAGCTTTCTTT. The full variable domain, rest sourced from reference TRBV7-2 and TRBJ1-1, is GAGVSQSPSNKVTEKGKDVELRCDPISGHTALYWYRQSLGQGLEFLIYFQGNSAPDKSGLPSDRFSAERTGGSVSTLTIQRTQQEDSAVYLCASSLASAMNTEAFFGQGTRLTVV.

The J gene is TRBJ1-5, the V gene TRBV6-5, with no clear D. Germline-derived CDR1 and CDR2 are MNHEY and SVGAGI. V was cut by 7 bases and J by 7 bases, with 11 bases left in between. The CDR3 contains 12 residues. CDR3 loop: CASTMAGQPQHF. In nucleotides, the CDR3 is TGTGCCAGCACCATGGCGGGACAGCCCCAGCATTTT.

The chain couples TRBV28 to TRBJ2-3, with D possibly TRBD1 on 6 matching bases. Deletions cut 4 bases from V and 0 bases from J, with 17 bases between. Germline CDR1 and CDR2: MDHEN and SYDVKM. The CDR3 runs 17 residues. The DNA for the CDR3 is TGTGCCAGCAGTTCAAACACCGATGACAGGAGCACAGATACGCAGTATTTT. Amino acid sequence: CASSSNTDDRSTDTQYF.

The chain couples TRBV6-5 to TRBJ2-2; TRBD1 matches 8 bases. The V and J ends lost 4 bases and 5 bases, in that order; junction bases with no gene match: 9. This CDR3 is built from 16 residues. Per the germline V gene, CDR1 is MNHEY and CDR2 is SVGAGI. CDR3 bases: TGTGCCAGCAGTTCCCAGGGGGCGCAATCGACCGGGGAGCTGTTTTTT. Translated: CASSSQGAQSTGELFF.

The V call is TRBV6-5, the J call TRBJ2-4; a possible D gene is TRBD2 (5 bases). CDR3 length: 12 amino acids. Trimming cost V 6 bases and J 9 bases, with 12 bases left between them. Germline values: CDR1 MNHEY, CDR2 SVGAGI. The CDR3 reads CASRPLRGIQYF. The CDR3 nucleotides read TGTGCCAGCAGGCCCCTTCGGGGCATTCAGTACTTC.

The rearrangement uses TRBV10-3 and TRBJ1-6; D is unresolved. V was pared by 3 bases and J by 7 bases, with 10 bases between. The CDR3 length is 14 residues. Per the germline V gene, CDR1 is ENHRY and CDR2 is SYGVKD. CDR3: CAISETTRNSPLHF. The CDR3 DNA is TGTGCCATCAGTGAAACGACAAGAAATTCACCCCTCCACTTT.

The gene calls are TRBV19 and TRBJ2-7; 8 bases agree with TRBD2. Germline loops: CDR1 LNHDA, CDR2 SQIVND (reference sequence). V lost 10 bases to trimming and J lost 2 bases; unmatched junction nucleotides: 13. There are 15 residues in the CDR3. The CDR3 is CAKKQAGAGAYEQYV. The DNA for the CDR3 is TGTGCCAAAAAGCAAGCGGGAGCCGGGGCCTACGAGCAGTACGTC.

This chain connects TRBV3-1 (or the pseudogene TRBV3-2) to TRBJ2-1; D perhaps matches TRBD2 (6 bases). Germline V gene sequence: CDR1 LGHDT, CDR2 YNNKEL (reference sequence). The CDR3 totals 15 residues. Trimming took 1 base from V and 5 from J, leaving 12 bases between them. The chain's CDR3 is CASSQGSGLNNEQFF. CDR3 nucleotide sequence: TGTGCCAGCAGCCAAGGTTCGGGACTGAACAATGAGCAGTTCTTC.

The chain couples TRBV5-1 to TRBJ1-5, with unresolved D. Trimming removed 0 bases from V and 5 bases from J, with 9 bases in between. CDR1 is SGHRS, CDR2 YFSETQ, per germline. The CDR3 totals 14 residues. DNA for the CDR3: TGCGCCAGCAGCTTGGATACAGTTGATCAGCCCCAGCATTTT. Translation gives CASSLDTVDQPQHF.

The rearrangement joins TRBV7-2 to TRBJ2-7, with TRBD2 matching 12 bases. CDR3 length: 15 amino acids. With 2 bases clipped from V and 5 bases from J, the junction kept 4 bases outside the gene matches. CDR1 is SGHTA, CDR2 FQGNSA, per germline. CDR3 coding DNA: TGTGCCAGCAGCTTACTAGCGGGAGGGTCCCACGAGCAGTACGTC. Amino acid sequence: CASSLLAGGSHEQYV.

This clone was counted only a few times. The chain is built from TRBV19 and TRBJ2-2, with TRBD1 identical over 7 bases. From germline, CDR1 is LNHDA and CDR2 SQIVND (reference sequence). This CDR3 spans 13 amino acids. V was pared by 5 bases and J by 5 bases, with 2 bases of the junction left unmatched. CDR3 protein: CASSRQGTGELFF. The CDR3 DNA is TGTGCCAGTAGTCGACAGGGTACCGGGGAGCTGTTTTTT.

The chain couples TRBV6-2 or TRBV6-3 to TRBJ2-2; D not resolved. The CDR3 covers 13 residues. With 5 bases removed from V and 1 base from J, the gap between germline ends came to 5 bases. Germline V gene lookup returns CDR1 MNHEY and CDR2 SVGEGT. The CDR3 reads CASSPGNTGELFF. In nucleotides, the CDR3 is TGTGCCAGCAGTCCCGGGAACACCGGGGAGCTGTTTTTT.

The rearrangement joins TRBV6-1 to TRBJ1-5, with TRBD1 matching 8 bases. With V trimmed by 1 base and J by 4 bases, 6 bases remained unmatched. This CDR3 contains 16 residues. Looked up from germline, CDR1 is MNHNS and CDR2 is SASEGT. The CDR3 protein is CASSEVGRGLNQPQHF. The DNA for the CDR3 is TGTGCCAGCAGTGAAGTAGGCAGGGGGCTAAATCAGCCCCAGCATTTT.

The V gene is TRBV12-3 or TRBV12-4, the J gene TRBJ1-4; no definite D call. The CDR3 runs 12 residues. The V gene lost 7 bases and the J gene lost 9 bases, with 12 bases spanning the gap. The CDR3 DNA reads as TGTGCCAGCACTTCCAGGAGGAAAAAACTGTTTTTT. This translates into CASTSRRKKLFF.

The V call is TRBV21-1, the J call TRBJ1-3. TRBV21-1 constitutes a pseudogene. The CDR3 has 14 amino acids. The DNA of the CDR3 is TGTGCCAGCAGCAAAGCGGCGGGGGGAAACACCATATATTTT. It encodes CASSKAAGGNTIYF.

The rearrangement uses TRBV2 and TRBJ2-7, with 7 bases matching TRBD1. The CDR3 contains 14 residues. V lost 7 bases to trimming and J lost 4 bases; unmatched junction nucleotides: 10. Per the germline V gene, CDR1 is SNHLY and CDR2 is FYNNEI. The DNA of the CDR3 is TGTGCCAGCACTCCCAGGGGGATGGGGTACGAGCAGTACTTC. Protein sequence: CASTPRGMGYEQYF.